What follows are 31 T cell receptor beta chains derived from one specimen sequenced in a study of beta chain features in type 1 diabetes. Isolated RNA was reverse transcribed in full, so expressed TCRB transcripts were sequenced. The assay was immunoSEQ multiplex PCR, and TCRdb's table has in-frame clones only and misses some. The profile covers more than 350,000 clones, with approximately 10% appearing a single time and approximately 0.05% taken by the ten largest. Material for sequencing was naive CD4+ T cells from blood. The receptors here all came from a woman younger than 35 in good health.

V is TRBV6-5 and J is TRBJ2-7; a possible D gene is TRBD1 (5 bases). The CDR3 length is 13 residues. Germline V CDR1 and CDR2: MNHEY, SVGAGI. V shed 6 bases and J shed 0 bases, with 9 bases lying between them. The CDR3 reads CASRQGNSYEQYF. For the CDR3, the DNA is TGTGCCAGCAGGCAGGGAAACTCCTACGAGCAGTACTTC.

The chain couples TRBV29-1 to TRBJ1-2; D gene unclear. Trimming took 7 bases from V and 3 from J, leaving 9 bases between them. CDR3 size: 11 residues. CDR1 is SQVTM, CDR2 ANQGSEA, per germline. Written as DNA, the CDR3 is TGCAGCGGTGCAGGATACTATGGCTACACCTTC. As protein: CSGAGYYGYTF. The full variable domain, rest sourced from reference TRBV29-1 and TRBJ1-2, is SAVISQKPSRDICQRGTSLTIQCQVDSQVTMMFWYRQQPGQSLTLIATANQGSEATYESGFVIDKFPISRPNLTFSTLTVSNMSPEDSSIYLCSGAGYYGYTFGSGTRLTVV.

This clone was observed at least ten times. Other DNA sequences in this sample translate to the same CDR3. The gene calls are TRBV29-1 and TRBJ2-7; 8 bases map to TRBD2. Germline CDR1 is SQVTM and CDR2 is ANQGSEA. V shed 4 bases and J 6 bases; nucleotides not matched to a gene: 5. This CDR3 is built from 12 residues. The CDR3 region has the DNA TGCAGCGTTGCTGGCAGCGGGGGCGAGCAGTACGTC. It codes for CSVAGSGGEQYV.

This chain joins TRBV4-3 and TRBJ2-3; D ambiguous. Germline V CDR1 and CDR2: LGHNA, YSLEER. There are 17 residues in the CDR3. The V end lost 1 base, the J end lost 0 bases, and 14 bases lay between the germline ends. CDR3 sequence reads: CASSQVGSPYSTDTQYF. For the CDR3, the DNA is TGCGCCAGCAGCCAAGTGGGTAGCCCCTACAGCACAGATACGCAGTATTTT.

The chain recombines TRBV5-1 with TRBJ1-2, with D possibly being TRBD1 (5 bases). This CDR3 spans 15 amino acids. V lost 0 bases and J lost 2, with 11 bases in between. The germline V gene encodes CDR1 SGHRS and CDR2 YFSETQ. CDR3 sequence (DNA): TGCGCCAGCAGCTTGGAGTTTTGGGGCAACTATGGCTACACCTTC. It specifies CASSLEFWGNYGYTF.

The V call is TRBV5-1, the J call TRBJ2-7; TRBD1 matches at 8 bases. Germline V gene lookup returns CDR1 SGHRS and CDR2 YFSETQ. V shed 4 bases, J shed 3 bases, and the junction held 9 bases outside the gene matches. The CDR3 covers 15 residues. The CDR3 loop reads CASSISGTGNYEQYV. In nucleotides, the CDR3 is TGCGCCAGCAGCATTTCTGGGACAGGAAACTACGAGCAGTACGTC.

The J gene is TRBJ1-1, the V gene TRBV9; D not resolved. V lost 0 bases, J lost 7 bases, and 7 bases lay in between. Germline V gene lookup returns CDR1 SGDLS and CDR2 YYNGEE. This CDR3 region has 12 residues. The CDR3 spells CASSVADDEAFF. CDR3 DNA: TGTGCCAGCAGCGTAGCAGATGATGAAGCTTTCTTT.

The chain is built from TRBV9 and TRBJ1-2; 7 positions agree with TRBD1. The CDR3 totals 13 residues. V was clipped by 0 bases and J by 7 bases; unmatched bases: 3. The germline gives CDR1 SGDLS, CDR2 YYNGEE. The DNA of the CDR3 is TGTGCCAGCAGCGTAGGAGAGGGGGCTGGCTACACCTTC. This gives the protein CASSVGEGAGYTF.

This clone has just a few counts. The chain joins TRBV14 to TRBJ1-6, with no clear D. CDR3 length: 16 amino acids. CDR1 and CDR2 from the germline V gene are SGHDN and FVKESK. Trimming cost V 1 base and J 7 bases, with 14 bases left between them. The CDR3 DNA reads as TGTGCCAGCAGCCAAGGGGGTTTGCGACGAAATTCACCCCTCCACTTT. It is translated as CASSQGGLRRNSPLHF.

The CDR3 nucleotides read TGTGCCAGCAGTCCCCTCGTGTACCGATATGGCTACACCTTC. Its protein is CASSPLVYRYGYTF. This sequence joins TRBV27 and TRBJ1-2; D remains unclear. The germline CDR1 and CDR2 sequences are MNHEY and SMNVEV (reference sequence). The ends were cut back, 5 bases at V and 5 bases at J, with 15 bases in the middle. The CDR3 sequence is 14 residues long.

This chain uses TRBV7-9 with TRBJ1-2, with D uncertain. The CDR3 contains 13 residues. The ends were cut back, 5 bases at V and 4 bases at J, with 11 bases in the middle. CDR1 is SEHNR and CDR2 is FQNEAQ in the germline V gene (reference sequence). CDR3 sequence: CASSDGRLYGYTF. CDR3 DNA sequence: TGTGCCAGCAGCGACGGACGGCTCTATGGCTACACCTTC.

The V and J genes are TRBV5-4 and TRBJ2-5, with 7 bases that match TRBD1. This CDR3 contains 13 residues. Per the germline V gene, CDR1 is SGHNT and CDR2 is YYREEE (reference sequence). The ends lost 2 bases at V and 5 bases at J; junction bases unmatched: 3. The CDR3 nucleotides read TGTGCCAGCAGCTTTATCAGGGGGGAGACCCAGTACTTC. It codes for CASSFIRGETQYF. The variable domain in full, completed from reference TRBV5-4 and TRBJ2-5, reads ETGVTQSPTHLIKTRGQQVTLRCSSQSGHNTVSWYQQALGQGPQFIFQYYREEENGRGNFPPRFSGLQFPNYSSELNVNALELDDSALYLCASSFIRGETQYFGPGTRLLVL.

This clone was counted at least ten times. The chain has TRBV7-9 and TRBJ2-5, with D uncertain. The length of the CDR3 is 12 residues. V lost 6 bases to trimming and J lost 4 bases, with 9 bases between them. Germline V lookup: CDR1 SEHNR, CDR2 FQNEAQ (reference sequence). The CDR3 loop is CASSFTVETQYF. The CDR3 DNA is TGTGCCAGCAGTTTTACGGTAGAGACCCAGTACTTC.

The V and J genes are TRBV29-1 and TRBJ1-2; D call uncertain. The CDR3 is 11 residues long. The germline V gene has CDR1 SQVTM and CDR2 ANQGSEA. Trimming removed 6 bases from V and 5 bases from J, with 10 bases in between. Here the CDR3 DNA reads TGCAGCGTCCACTTTTCGTATGGCTACACCTTC. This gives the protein CSVHFSYGYTF.

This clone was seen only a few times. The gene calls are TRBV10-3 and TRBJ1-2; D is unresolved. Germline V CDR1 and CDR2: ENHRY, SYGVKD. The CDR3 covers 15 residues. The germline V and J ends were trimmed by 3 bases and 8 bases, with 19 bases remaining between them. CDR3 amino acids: CAISDTGRTRSGYTF. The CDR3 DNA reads TGTGCCATCAGTGACACCGGAAGGACCAGGTCGGGCTACACCTTC.

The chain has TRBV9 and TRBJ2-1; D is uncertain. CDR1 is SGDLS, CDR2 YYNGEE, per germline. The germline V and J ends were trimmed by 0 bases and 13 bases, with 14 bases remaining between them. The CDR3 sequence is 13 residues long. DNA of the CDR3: TGTGCCAGCAGCGTAGATTTGGATAAGGTCCAGTTCTTC. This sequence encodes CASSVDLDKVQFF.

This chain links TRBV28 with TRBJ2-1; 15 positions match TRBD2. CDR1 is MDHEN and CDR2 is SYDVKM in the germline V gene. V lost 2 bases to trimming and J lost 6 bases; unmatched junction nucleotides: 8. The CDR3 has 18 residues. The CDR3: CASSLVPPGLAGGNEQFF. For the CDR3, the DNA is TGTGCCAGCAGTTTAGTTCCGCCGGGACTAGCGGGGGGCAATGAGCAGTTCTTC.

The CDR3 coding sequence is TGTGCCACCAGCAATGGCCCGGCTCCCCTCCACTTT. This encodes CATSNGPAPLHF. The chain joins TRBV15 to TRBJ1-6; D ambiguous. CDR3 length: 12 amino acids. Per germline, CDR1 LNHNV and CDR2 YYDKDF (reference sequence). V was shortened by 4 bases and J by 13 bases, with 11 bases between the two germline ends. Full variable domain (missing parts from reference TRBV15 and TRBJ1-6): DAMVIQNPRYQVTQFGKPVTLSCSQTLNHNVMYWYQQKSSQAPKLLFHYYDKDFNNEADTPDNFQSRRPNTSFCFLDIRSPGLGDTAMYLCATSNGPAPLHFGNGTRLTVT.

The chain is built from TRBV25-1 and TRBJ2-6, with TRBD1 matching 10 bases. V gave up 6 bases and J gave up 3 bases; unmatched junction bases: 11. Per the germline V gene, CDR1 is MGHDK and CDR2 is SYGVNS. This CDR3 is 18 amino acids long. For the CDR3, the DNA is TGTGCCAGCAGCCCCCGACAGGGGGCAGCTGATGGGGCCAACGTCCTGACTTTC. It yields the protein CASSPRQGAADGANVLTF.

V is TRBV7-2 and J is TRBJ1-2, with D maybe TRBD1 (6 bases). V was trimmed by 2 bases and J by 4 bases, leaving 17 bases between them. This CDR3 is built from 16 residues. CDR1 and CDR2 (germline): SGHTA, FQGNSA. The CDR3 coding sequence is TGTGCCAGCAGCTTACTCCCCCCCGGGACAAGCTATGGCTACACCTTC. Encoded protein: CASSLLPPGTSYGYTF.

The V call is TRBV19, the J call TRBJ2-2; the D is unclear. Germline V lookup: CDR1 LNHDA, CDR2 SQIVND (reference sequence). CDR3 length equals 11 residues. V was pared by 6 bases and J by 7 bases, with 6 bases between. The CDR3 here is CASSLFGELFF. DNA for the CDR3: TGTGCCAGTAGCCTATTCGGGGAGCTGTTTTTT.

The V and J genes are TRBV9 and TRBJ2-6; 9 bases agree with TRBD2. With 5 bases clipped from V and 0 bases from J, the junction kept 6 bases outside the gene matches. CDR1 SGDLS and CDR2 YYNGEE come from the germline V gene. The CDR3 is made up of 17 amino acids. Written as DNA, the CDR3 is TGTGCCAGCAGTCGCAGCGGGGGGAGCTCTGGGGCCAACGTCCTGACTTTC. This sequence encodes CASSRSGGSSGANVLTF.

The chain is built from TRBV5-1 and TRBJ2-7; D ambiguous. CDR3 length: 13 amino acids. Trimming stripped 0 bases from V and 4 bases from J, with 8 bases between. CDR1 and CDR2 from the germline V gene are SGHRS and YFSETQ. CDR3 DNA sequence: TGCGCCAGCAGCTTGGAAGCATTGTACGAGCAGTACTTC. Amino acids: CASSLEALYEQYF.

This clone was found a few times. CDR3 sequence reads: CASSIPRATSGGLDTQYF. CDR3 DNA: TGTGCCAGCAGCATCCCCCGGGCCACTAGCGGGGGTCTAGATACGCAGTATTTT. J is TRBJ2-3 and V is TRBV7-9; TRBD2 aligns across 11 bases. CDR1 and CDR2 from the germline V gene are SEHNR and FQNEAQ (reference sequence). The V and J ends lost 5 bases and 5 bases, in that order; junction bases with no gene match: 15. This CDR3 comprises 18 residues.

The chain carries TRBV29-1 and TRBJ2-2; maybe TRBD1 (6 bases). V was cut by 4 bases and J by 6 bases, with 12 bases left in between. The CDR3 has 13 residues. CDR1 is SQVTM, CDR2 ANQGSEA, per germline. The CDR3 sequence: CSVGQVGAGELFF. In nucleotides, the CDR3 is TGCAGCGTTGGACAGGTGGGCGCCGGGGAGCTGTTTTTT.

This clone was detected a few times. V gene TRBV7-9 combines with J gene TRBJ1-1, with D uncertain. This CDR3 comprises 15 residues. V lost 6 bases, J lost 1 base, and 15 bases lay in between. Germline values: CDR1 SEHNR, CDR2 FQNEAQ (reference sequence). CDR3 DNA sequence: TGTGCCAGCAGTCCCCCAAGTCAAGGGAACACTGAAGCTTTCTTT. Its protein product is CASSPPSQGNTEAFF.

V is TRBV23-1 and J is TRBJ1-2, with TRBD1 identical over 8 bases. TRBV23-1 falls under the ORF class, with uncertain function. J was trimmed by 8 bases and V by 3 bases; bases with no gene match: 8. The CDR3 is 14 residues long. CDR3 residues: CASSQPTGVRGYTF. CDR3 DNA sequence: TGCGCCAGCAGTCAGCCGACAGGGGTTAGGGGCTACACCTTC.

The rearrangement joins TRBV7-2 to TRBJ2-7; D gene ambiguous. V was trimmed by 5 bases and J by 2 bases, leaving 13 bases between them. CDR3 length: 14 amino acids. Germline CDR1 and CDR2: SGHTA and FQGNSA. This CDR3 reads CASSPAGQAYEQYF. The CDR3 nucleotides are TGTGCCAGCAGCCCGGCCGGGCAGGCCTACGAGCAGTACTTC. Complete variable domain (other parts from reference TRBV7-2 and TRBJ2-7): GAGVSQSPSNKVTEKGKDVELRCDPISGHTALYWYRQSLGQGLEFLIYFQGNSAPDKSGLPSDRFSAERTGGSVSTLTIQRTQQEDSAVYLCASSPAGQAYEQYFGPGTRLTVT.

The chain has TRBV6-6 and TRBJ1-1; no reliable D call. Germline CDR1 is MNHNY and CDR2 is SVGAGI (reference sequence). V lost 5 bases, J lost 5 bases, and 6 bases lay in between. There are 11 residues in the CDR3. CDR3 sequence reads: CASSLGTEAFF. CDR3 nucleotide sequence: TGTGCCAGCAGTCTGGGGACTGAAGCTTTCTTT.

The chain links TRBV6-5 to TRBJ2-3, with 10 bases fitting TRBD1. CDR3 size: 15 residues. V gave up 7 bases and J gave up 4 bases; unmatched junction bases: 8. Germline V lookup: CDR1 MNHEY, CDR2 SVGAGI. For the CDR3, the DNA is TGTGCCAGCAAAGACAGGGGGCGAGACGCAGATACGCAGTATTTT. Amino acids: CASKDRGRDADTQYF.

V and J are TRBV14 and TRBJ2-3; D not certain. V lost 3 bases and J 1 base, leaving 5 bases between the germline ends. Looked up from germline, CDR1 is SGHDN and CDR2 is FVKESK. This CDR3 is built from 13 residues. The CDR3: CASSHNRTDTQYF. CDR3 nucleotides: TGTGCCAGCAGCCACAACCGCACAGATACGCAGTATTTT.